This T cell receptor beta chain was observed in a study of T cells in Graves' hyperthyroidism and ophthalmopathy. Findings and caveats of the study: Most clonotypes expanded in the thyroid (above 0.001) were also present in blood.

The CDR3 loop spans 17 amino acids. Trimming removed 1 base from V and 5 bases from J; junction bases left unmatched: 10. CDR1 and CDR2 from the germline V gene are SGHVT and SQSDAQ. About this clonotype itself: Its antigen is not identified.

TCR beta CDR3 sequences were amplified from RNA transcripts. HTBI primers were used for first-round RT-PCR of the TCR CDR3. One entry per CDR3 protein, called by TCRdb with MiXCR from the multiplex PCR reads. The sample holds hundreds of thousands of distinct CDR3 sequences; around 22% are singletons and the top ten take over 9%. Extraction of PBMCs used 10 ml of fresh peripheral blood. This rearrangement joins TRBV7-4 to TRBJ2-7; 11 bases map to TRBD2. Material for sequencing was blood. This sequence originates from a woman between 25 and 40 years old with Graves' ophthalmopathy. The chain's CDR3 is CASSLVCASGRRDEQYF. Written as DNA, the CDR3 is TGTGCCAGCAGCTTAGTCTGTGCTAGCGGGAGGCGAGACGAGCAGTACTTC.